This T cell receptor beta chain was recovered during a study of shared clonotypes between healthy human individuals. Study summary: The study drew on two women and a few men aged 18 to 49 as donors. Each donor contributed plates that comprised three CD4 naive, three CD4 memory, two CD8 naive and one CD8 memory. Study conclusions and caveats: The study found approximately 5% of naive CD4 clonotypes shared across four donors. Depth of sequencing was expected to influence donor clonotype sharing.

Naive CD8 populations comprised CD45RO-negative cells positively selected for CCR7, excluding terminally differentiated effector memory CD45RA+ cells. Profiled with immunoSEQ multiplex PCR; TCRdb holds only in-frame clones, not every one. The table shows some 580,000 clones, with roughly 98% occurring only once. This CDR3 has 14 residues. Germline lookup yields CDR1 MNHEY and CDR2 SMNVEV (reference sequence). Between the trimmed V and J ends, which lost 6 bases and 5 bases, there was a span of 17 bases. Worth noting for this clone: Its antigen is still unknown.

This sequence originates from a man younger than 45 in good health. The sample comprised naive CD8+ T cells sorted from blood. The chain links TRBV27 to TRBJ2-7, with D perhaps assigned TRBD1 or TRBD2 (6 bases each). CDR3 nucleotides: TGTGCCAGCAGACAGGGAGGCCTTCCGAACGAGCAGTACTTC. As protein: CASRQGGLPNEQYF.